Below, 21 T cell receptor beta chains from the same sample are listed, as sequenced in a study of T cells in Graves' hyperthyroidism and ophthalmopathy. Template material for amplifying TCR beta CDR3 regions consisted of RNA transcripts. With the HTBI primer set, the TCR CDR3 went through a first round of RT-PCR. TCRdb reanalysed the multiplex PCR reads using MiXCR and keeps one entry per CDR3 protein. The sample consists of hundreds of thousands of distinct CDR3 sequences, roughly 23% of them appearing once. The sequenced sample consisted of blood. The receptor source for this set is a woman aged 65 to 85 with Graves' ophthalmopathy.

This clonotype was observed a handful of times. V is TRBV6-2 or TRBV6-3 and J is TRBJ2-5; 7 bases fit TRBD2. The CDR3 spans 16 residues. V gave up 2 bases and J gave up 6 bases; unmatched junction bases: 12. CDR1 is MNHEY and CDR2 is SVGEGT in the germline V gene. Written as DNA, the CDR3 is TGTGCCAGCAGTTACGACGCAGCGGGGCGGGTACAGACCCAGTACTTC. It translates to CASSYDAAGRVQTQYF.

The V call is TRBV7-2, the J call TRBJ2-1; TRBD2 matches at 8 bases. Germline V lookup: CDR1 SGHTA, CDR2 FQGNSA. This CDR3 contains 17 residues. The J segment lost 0 bases and the V segment lost 1 base, leaving 5 bases of the junction unmatched. The CDR3 DNA reads TGTGCCAGCAGCTTAGGGGGGGGGACTAGCTCCTACAATGAGCAGTTCTTC. Translated, it gives CASSLGGGTSSYNEQFF.

The table lists this clonotype with many counts. The genes are TRBV12-3 or TRBV12-4 and TRBJ1-2; D is perhaps TRBD1 (6 bases). V was shortened by 5 bases and J by 9 bases, with 16 bases between the two germline ends. The CDR3 is 13 amino acids. Here the CDR3 DNA reads TGTGCCAGCAGTCTGGGGGGCAGAGTGAGCTACACCTTC. This sequence encodes CASSLGGRVSYTF.

The CDR3 loop is CASSYLYGYTF. The CDR3 nucleotides read TGTGCCAGTAGTTATTTGTATGGCTACACCTTC. The rearrangement links TRBV19 to TRBJ1-2; no definite D call. The germline V gene encodes CDR1 LNHDA and CDR2 SQIVND (reference sequence). V shed 5 bases and J shed 5 bases, with 6 bases lying between them. The CDR3 totals 11 residues.

The chain joins TRBV18 to TRBJ1-1; 9 bases match TRBD1. The CDR3 is 16 amino acids. The ends lost 6 bases at V and 1 base at J; junction bases unmatched: 9. Germline CDR1 KGHSH, CDR2 LQKENI. The CDR3 DNA reads TGTGCCAGCTCCCCCAACGGGGGACAGGGGAACACTGAAGCTTTCTTT. Translated: CASSPNGGQGNTEAFF.

This clonotype showed up just a few times. The chain has TRBV7-9 and TRBJ2-7, with 7 bases identical to TRBD2. The CDR3 consists of 15 residues. The ends lost 1 base at V and 5 bases at J; junction bases unmatched: 8. Germline V lookup: CDR1 SEHNR, CDR2 FQNEAQ (reference sequence). In DNA, the CDR3 is TGTGCCAGCAGCTTAGTGGCGGGAGTCGCTAACGAGCAGTACTTC. This translates into CASSLVAGVANEQYF.

This clonotype was recorded a few times. Here the CDR3 reads CASSFVLAGSEQYF. CDR3 in DNA: TGTGCCAGCAGCTTTGTTCTAGCGGGAAGCGAGCAGTACTTC. J is TRBJ2-7 and V is TRBV3-1, with TRBD2 matching over 9 bases. CDR3 length: 14 residues. In germline, CDR1 is LGHDT, CDR2 YNNKEL (reference sequence). Losses at the gene ends were 5 bases for V and 6 bases for J; bases not matched to a gene: 8.

The sample holds a few counts of this clonotype. The V and J genes are TRBV12-3 or TRBV12-4 and TRBJ2-7; 7 positions agree with TRBD1. The CDR3 has 15 amino acids. With V trimmed by 0 bases and J by 3 bases, 5 bases remained unmatched. CDR3 bases: TGTGCCAGCAGTTTAGCCCCCGGGACAGTCTACGAGCAGTACTTC. Residues: CASSLAPGTVYEQYF.

This chain joins TRBV5-6 and TRBJ1-1; no definite D call. Trimming removed 2 bases at V and 2 bases at J, with 10 bases between. Germline V gives CDR1 SGHDT, CDR2 YYEEEE. The CDR3 has 14 residues. The CDR3 is CASSFMTLNTEAFF. The DNA for the CDR3 is TGTGCCAGCAGCTTTATGACCTTAAACACTGAAGCTTTCTTT.

V gene TRBV3-1 combines with J gene TRBJ2-2, with 8 bases identical to TRBD1. Germline trimming cut 5 bases from V and 3 bases from J; bases unmatched to any gene: 5. The germline V gene has CDR1 LGHDT and CDR2 YNNKEL (reference sequence). The CDR3 has 15 residues. CDR3 DNA sequence: TGTGCCAGCAGCGCCCGGACAGGGTACACCGGGGAGCTGTTTTTT. It specifies CASSARTGYTGELFF. Supplemented by reference TRBV3-1 and TRBJ2-2, the full variable domain reads DTAVSQTPKYLVTQMGNDKSIKCEQNLGHDTMYWYKQDSKKFLKIMFSYNNKELIINETVPNRFSPKSPDKAHLNLHINSLELGDSAVYFCASSARTGYTGELFFGEGSRLTVL.

The CDR3 DNA is TGTGCCAGCAGCTTAGCGGCAAGCCGGGGACAAACTGAAGCTTTCTTT. It translates to CASSLAASRGQTEAFF. The chain is built from TRBV7-2 and TRBJ1-1; tentatively, D is TRBD1 (6 bases). With 0 bases removed from V and 5 bases from J, the gap between germline ends came to 16 bases. CDR3 size: 16 residues. CDR1 and CDR2 (germline): SGHTA, FQGNSA.

The CDR3 sequence is CASHNRDISGNTIYF. The CDR3 DNA sequence: TGTGCCAGCCACAACCGGGACATCTCTGGAAACACCATATATTTT. The V and J genes are TRBV19 and TRBJ1-3; tentatively, D is TRBD1 (6 bases). Germline lookup yields CDR1 LNHDA and CDR2 SQIVND (reference sequence). The CDR3 runs 15 residues. The V gene lost 9 bases and the J gene lost 0 bases, with 15 bases spanning the gap.

This clonotype was seen a few times. The CDR3 region has the DNA TGCGCCAGCAGCTTGGGGCGGACAGGAGGTCTCTACGAGCAGTACTTC. This codes for CASSLGRTGGLYEQYF. The V gene is TRBV5-1, the J gene TRBJ2-7, with TRBD1 matching over 7 bases. In germline, CDR1 is SGHRS, CDR2 YFSETQ. V dropped 0 bases and J dropped 3; count of bases not matched to a gene: 9. This CDR3 is 16 amino acids long.

As regards this clonotype: Germline and junction disagree at one end, which may indicate a read error. The chain is built from TRBV3-1 and TRBJ1-2, with D hard to call. From germline, CDR1 is LGHDT and CDR2 YNNKEL (reference sequence). The CDR3 runs 15 residues. Here the CDR3 DNA reads TGTGCCAGCAGCCAAGAGACTATATCCAACTATGACTACACCTTC. The encoded protein is CASSQETISNYDYTF.

The J gene is TRBJ2-3, the V gene TRBV4-2; D call uncertain. V lost 0 bases and J 5 bases, leaving 18 bases between the germline ends. The CDR3 contains 17 residues. The germline gives CDR1 LGHNA, CDR2 YNFKEQ. CDR3 sequence (DNA): TGTGCCAGCAGCCAAGATCCGCAGCGCTCGGTTATAGATACGCAGTATTTT. Its translation: CASSQDPQRSVIDTQYF.

The V call is TRBV10-3, the J call TRBJ2-2; D is possibly TRBD2 (6 bases). Germline V gives CDR1 ENHRY, CDR2 SYGVKD. The CDR3 is made up of 11 amino acids. Trimming cost V 6 bases and J 7 bases, with 6 bases left between them. The CDR3 nucleotides are TGTGCCATCAGCGGGGGCGGGGAGCTGTTTTTT. Its translation: CAISGGGELFF.

As regards this clonotype: The junction differs from germline at one of its ends, possibly a read error. V is TRBV7-2 and J is TRBJ2-3; D ambiguous. This CDR3 contains 11 residues. CDR1 SGHTA and CDR2 FQGNSA come from the germline V gene. The CDR3 coding sequence is TGTGTCAGCAGCCCCCTGAGGAGGCAGTATTTT. It translates to CVSSPLRRQYF.

This clonotype was counted a few times. V usage is TRBV20-1 and J usage is TRBJ2-3, with 11 nucleotides matching TRBD2. The trim removed 1 base at V and 0 bases at J, leaving 3 bases unmatched. The CDR3 is 16 amino acids. CDR1 is DFQATT, CDR2 SNEGSKA, per germline (reference sequence). CDR3 residues: CSARAGTSGSTDTQYF. CDR3 coding DNA: TGCAGTGCTAGAGCTGGGACTAGCGGAAGCACAGATACGCAGTATTTT.

The chain uses TRBV18 and TRBJ2-1; the match to TRBD1 covers 10 bases. CDR3 length: 15 amino acids. In germline, CDR1 is KGHSH, CDR2 LQKENI. V shed 3 bases, J shed 7 bases, and the junction held 6 bases outside the gene matches. The CDR3 loop reads CASSPGQGRGNEQFF. In DNA form, the CDR3 reads TGTGCCAGCTCACCGGGACAGGGGCGAGGGAATGAGCAGTTCTTC.

This sequence joins TRBV9 and TRBJ2-3; 8 positions match TRBD1. V shed 5 bases, J shed 4 bases, and the junction held 12 bases outside the gene matches. Germline loops: CDR1 SGDLS, CDR2 YYNGEE. This CDR3 has 16 amino acids. The CDR3, as DNA: TGTGCCAGCAGTAGGACCCCCCAGGGGGCGGCAGATACGCAGTATTTT. Translating it yields CASSRTPQGAADTQYF.

This clonotype showed up just a few times. The chain couples TRBV16 to TRBJ2-1; D remains unclear. The CDR3 has 12 amino acids. Germline V gene lookup returns CDR1 KGHSY and CDR2 FQNENV. V was clipped by 1 base and J by 6 bases, with 4 bases between them. The CDR3: CASSQLINEQFF. The DNA for the CDR3 is TGTGCCAGCAGCCAATTGATCAATGAGCAGTTCTTC.